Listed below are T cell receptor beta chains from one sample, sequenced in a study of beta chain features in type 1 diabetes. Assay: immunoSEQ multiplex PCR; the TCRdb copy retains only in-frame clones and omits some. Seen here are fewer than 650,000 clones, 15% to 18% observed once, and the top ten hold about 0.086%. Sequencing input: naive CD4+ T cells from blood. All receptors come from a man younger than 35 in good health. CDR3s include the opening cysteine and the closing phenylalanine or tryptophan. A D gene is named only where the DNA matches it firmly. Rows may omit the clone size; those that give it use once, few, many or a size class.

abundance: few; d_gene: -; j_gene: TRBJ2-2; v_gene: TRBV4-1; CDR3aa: CASKPPTDTGELFF; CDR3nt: TGCGCCAGCAAGCCCCCGACGGACACCGGGGAGCTGTTTTTT
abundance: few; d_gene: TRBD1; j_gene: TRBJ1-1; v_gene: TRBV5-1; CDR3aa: CASSWWTGGNTEAFF; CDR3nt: TGCGCCAGCAGCTGGTGGACAGGGGGGAACACTGAAGCTTTCTTT
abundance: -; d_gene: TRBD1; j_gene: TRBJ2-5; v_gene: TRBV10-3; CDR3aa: CATRDRGWGTQYF; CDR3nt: TGTGCCACAAGGGACAGGGGGTGGGGGACCCAGTACTTC
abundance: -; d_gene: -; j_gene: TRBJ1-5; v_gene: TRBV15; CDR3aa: CATSRAGQGFDQPQHF; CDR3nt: TGTGCCACCAGCAGAGCTGGCCAGGGATTCGATCAGCCCCAGCATTTT
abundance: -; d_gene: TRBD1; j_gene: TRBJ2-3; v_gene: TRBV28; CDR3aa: CASSSYRGKRTDTQYF; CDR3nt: TGTGCCAGCAGTTCCTACAGGGGAAAGAGGACAGATACGCAGTATTTT
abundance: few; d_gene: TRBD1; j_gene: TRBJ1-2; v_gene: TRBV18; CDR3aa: CASSHSQGNGYTF; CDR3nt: TGTGCCAGCTCACACTCACAGGGGAATGGCTACACCTTC
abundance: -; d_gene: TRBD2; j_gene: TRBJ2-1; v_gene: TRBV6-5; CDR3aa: CASRGSGGYEQFF; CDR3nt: TGTGCCAGCAGGGGTAGCGGGGGCTATGAGCAGTTCTTC
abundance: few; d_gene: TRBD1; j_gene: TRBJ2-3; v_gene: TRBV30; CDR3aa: CAWRDRDRGRDTQYF; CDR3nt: TGTGCCTGGAGAGACCGGGACAGGGGGCGCGATACGCAGTATTTT
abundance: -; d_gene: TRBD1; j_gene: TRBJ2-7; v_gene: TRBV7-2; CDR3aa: CASSLGQGSSYEQYF; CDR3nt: TGTGCCAGCAGCTTAGGACAGGGAAGCTCCTACGAGCAGTACTTC
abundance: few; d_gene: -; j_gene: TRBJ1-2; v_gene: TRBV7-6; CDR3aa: CASSLNPATGGGYTF; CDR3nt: TGTGCCAGCAGCTTAAATCCGGCTACAGGTGGGGGCTACACCTTC
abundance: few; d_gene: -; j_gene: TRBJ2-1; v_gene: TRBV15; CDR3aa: CATSRDRGSHSYNEQFF; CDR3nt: TGTGCCACCAGCAGAGATCGAGGCAGTCACTCCTACAATGAGCAGTTCTTC
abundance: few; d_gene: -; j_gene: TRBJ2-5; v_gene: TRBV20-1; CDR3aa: CSVGRQTQYF; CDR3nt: TGCAGTGTTGGGCGGCAGACCCAGTACTTC
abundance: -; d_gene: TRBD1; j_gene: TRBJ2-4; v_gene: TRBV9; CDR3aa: CASSVGQGGIKNIQYF; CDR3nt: TGTGCCAGCAGCGTCGGACAGGGGGGCATCAAAAACATTCAGTACTTC
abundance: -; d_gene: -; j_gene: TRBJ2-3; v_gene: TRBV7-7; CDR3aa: CASSYRESSTDTQYF; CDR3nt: TGTGCTAGCAGTTACCGGGAGTCTAGCACAGATACGCAGTATTTT
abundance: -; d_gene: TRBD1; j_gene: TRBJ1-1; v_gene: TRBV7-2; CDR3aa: CASSLGTGRLEAFF; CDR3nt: TGTGCCAGCAGCTTAGGGACAGGGAGACTGGAAGCTTTCTTT
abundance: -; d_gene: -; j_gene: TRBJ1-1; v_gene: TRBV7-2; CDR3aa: CASSLFEAVNTEAFF; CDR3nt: TGTGCCAGCAGCTTATTCGAGGCCGTGAACACTGAAGCTTTCTTT
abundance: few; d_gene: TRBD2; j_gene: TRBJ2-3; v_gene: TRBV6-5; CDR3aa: CASSYGGLGSDTQYF; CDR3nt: TGTGCCAGCTCTTACGGGGGACTAGGTTCAGATACGCAGTATTTT
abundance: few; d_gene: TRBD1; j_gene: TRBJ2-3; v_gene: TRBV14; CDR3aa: CASSHRTGTGTSTDTQYF; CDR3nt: TGTGCCAGCAGCCACCGAACCGGGACAGGGACTAGCACAGATACGCAGTATTTT
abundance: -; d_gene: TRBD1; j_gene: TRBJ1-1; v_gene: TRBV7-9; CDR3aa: CASTMTGVRTEAFF; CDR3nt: TGTGCCAGCACCATGACAGGGGTAAGGACTGAAGCTTTCTTT
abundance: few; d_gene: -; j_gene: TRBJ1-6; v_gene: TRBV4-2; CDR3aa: CASSLGTGNNSPLHF; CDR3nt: TGTGCCAGCAGCCTGGGAACAGGGAATAATTCACCCCTCCACTTT
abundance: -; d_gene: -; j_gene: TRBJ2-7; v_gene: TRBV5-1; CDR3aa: CASSPRTYEQYF; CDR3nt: TGCGCCAGCAGCCCCCGTACTTACGAGCAGTACTTC
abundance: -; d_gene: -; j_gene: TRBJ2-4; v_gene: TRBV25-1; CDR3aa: CASSEFTGVDIQYF; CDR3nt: TGTGCCAGCAGTGAATTCACCGGGGTGGACATTCAGTACTTC
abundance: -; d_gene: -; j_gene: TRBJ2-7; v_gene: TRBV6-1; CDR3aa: CAISFAYEQYF; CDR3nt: TGTGCCATTTCCTTCGCCTACGAGCAGTACTTC
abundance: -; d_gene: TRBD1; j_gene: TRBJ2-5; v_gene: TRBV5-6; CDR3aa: CASSYGTGWIFAETQYF; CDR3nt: TGTGCCAGCAGTTATGGGACAGGTTGGATTTTTGCAGAGACCCAGTACTTC
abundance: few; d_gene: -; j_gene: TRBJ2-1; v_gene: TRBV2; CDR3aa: CASSEARKRQFF; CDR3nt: TGTGCCAGCAGTGAGGCCCGGAAGAGGCAGTTCTTC
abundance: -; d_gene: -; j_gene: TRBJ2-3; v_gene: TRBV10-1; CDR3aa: CASTPRDGRTDTQYF; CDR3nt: TGCGCCAGCACTCCCAGGGACGGCCGCACAGATACGCAGTATTTT
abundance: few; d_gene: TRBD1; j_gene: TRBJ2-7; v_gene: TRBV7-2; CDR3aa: CASSTGQGPLLQYF; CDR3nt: TGTGCCAGCAGCACGGGACAGGGCCCCCTCCTGCAGTACTTC
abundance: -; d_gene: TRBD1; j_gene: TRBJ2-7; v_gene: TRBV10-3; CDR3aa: CAIFGQGSYEQYF; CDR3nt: TGTGCCATCTTTGGACAGGGTTCCTACGAGCAGTACTTC
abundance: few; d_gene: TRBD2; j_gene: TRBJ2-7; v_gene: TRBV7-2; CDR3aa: CASSQRRGGKYEQYF; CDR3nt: TGTGCCAGCAGCCAGAGGAGGGGAGGGAAATACGAGCAGTACTTC
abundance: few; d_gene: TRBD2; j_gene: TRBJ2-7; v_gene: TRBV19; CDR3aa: CASSSRTSGIYEQYF; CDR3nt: TGTGCCAGTAGTAGCCGAACTAGCGGGATTTACGAGCAGTACTTC
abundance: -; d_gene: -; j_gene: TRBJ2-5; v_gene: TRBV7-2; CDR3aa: CASSLGGEYETQYF; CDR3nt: TGTGCCAGCAGCTTAGGAGGGGAATACGAGACCCAGTACTTC
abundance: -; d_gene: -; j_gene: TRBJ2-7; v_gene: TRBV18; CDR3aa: CASSPGQSYEQYF; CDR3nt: TGTGCCAGCTCACCTGGGCAGTCCTACGAGCAGTACTTC
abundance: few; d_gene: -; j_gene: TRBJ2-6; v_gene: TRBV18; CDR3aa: CASSPGQFSGANVLTF; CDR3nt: TGTGCCAGCTCACCAGGGCAGTTCTCTGGGGCCAACGTCCTGACTTTC